These 17 T cell receptor beta chains originate from one sample sequenced in a study of T cells after yellow fever vaccination. TCRdb used MiXCR to reprocess the 5' RACE reads, holding one entry per CDR3 protein. The top ten clones hold approximately 3.5% of a sample with around 250,000 distinct CDR3 sequences, about 5.2% of them seen once. Specimen: CD4+ T cells sorted from PBMCs, collected on the day of the yellow fever booster vaccination. These receptors all stem from a man between 18 and 29 years old who received the YFV17D yellow fever vaccine.

The chain has TRBV7-2 and TRBJ2-5; D might be TRBD2 (7 bases). The CDR3 is 15 amino acids. V was clipped by 5 bases and J by 5 bases, with 18 bases between them. The germline V gene has CDR1 SGHTA and CDR2 FQGNSA. CDR3 coding DNA: TGTGCCAGCAGCCAAAGGGGGGGGCGCAGGGAGACCCAGTACTTC. Protein: CASSQRGGRRETQYF.

The CDR3 sequence: CAISDAGRSGNTIYF. CDR3 sequence (DNA): TGTGCCATCAGTGACGCGGGACGGTCTGGAAACACCATATATTTT. The chain uses TRBV10-3 and TRBJ1-3; D might be TRBD1 (5 bases). V gave up 3 bases and J gave up 1 base, with 10 bases separating them. This CDR3 comprises 15 residues. Germline loops: CDR1 ENHRY, CDR2 SYGVKD.

The rearrangement uses TRBV5-5 and TRBJ1-2; D possibly corresponds to TRBD1 (5 bases). Germline V gene data show CDR1 as SGHKS and CDR2 as YYEKEE (reference sequence). The CDR3 sequence is 14 residues long. Trimming left V 2 bases short and J 0 bases short, with 8 bases between. The CDR3 sequence is CASSFGGANYGYTF. The CDR3 bases are TGTGCCAGCAGCTTTGGGGGAGCTAACTATGGCTACACCTTC.

This CDR3 reads CASSQAGLSSYNSPLHF. Here the CDR3 DNA reads TGCGCCAGCAGCCAAGCAGGATTGAGCTCCTATAATTCACCCCTCCACTTT. The genes are TRBV4-3 and TRBJ1-6; no firm D call. V was clipped by 1 base and J by 0 bases, with 10 bases between them. The germline V gene has CDR1 LGHNA and CDR2 YSLEER. The CDR3 contains 17 residues.

This sequence joins TRBV4-1 and TRBJ2-2; 10 bases align to TRBD2. The germline gives CDR1 MGHRA, CDR2 YSYEKL. Trimming at V came to 0 bases and at J to 6 bases, leaving 7 bases not matched to a gene. The CDR3 covers 17 residues. DNA of the CDR3: TGCGCCAGCAGCCAAGAAATTCCGGGACTAGCGTCCGGGGAGCTGTTTTTT. Protein: CASSQEIPGLASGELFF.

In its sample, this clonotype was seen many times. The rearrangement links TRBV6-2 or TRBV6-3 to TRBJ1-1; D not certain. This CDR3 region has 12 residues. CDR1 is MNHEY, CDR2 SVGEGT, per germline. Trimming pared 3 bases from V and 4 bases from J, leaving 6 bases between. The CDR3, as DNA: TGTGCCAGCAGTTATAGGAGCACTGAAGCTTTCTTT. Translating gives CASSYRSTEAFF.

The rearrangement uses TRBV10-3 and TRBJ2-3; D might be TRBD1 or TRBD2, each matching 6 bases. The germline V gene encodes CDR1 ENHRY and CDR2 SYGVKD. The CDR3 runs to 13 residues. The V and J ends lost 4 bases and 6 bases respectively, with 11 bases between them. DNA for the CDR3: TGTGCCATCAGTGCAGGGGCGGGGGATACGCAGTATTTT. Translated, it gives CAISAGAGDTQYF.

This clonotype occurred a few times. The chain couples TRBV5-1 to TRBJ1-2; D call uncertain. The CDR3 totals 13 residues. Germline V lookup: CDR1 SGHRS, CDR2 YFSETQ. Trimming removed 3 bases at V and 7 bases at J, with 13 bases between. The chain's CDR3 is CASSYPESGGYTF. CDR3 DNA sequence: TGCGCCAGCAGCTACCCGGAAAGTGGTGGCTACACCTTC. Using reference TRBV5-1 and TRBJ1-2 for the parts outside the CDR3, the full variable domain is KAGVTQTPRYLIKTRGQQVTLSCSPISGHRSVSWYQQTPGQGLQFLFEYFSETQRNKGNFPGRFSGRQFSNSRSEMNVSTLELGDSALYLCASSYPESGGYTFGSGTRLTVV.

This clonotype has just a few counts. The chain links TRBV30 to TRBJ1-5; the match to TRBD1 covers 10 bases. Trimming cost V 5 bases and J 5 bases; bases outside gene matches: 3. The length of the CDR3 is 13 residues. Germline assignment: CDR1 GTSNPN and CDR2 SVGIG (reference sequence). The DNA of the CDR3 is TGTGCCTGGGAGGGACAGGGGCATCAGCCCCAGCATTTT. It codes for CAWEGQGHQPQHF. Based on the CDR3 plus reference TRBV30 and TRBJ1-5, the full variable domain is SQTIHQWPATLVQPVGSPLSLECTVEGTSNPNLYWYRQAAGRGLQLLFYSVGIGQISSEVPQNLSASRPQDRQFILSSKKLLLSDSGFYLCAWEGQGHQPQHFGDGTRLSIL.

Ten or more counts support this clonotype. The rearrangement uses TRBV5-5 and TRBJ1-3, with D hard to call. The CDR3 has 14 residues. Germline CDR1 SGHKS, CDR2 YYEKEE (reference sequence). V was cut by 3 bases and J by 0 bases, with 7 bases left in between. For the CDR3, the DNA is TGTGCCAGCAGCTACAGCGGCTCTGGAAACACCATATATTTT. It specifies CASSYSGSGNTIYF.

The J gene is TRBJ2-7, the V gene TRBV28; D might be TRBD1 or TRBD2, each matching 5 bases. V lost 5 bases and J 3 bases, leaving 17 bases between the germline ends. This CDR3 spans 15 amino acids. Per the germline V gene, CDR1 is MDHEN and CDR2 is SYDVKM. The CDR3: CASSPAGTAGYEQYV. Written as DNA, the CDR3 is TGTGCCAGCAGTCCCGCCGGGACGGCTGGCTACGAGCAGTACGTC.

In its sample, this clonotype was seen a few times. The CDR3 DNA reads TGTGCCAGCAGCTTATCCACTTCGAACACTGAAGCTTTCTTT. Its protein is CASSLSTSNTEAFF. The chain joins TRBV7-3 to TRBJ1-1; D unclear. Trimming removed 2 bases from V and 1 base from J, with 8 bases in between. CDR1 is SGHTA and CDR2 is FQGTGA in the germline V gene. The CDR3 is 14 amino acids.

This clonotype was found a few times. The chain combines TRBV7-2 with TRBJ2-3, with 7 bases that match TRBD1. Germline values: CDR1 SGHTA, CDR2 FQGNSA. This CDR3 is built from 20 residues. V shed 6 bases, J shed 6 bases, and the junction held 27 bases outside the gene matches. This chain's CDR3 is CASRQTGPTPRTRPTDTQYF. Here the CDR3 DNA reads TGTGCCAGCAGACAGACAGGGCCCACTCCCCGTACCAGGCCGACCGATACGCAGTATTTT.

The V call is TRBV11-2, the J call TRBJ1-2; perhaps TRBD1 as D (6 bases). The CDR3 covers 16 residues. Germline CDR1 reads SGHAT; CDR2 reads FQNNGV. Deletions cut 4 bases from V and 4 bases from J, with 19 bases between. CDR3 sequence (DNA): TGTGCCAGCAGCTCCTTACGCAGGGGAAGGGGCTATGGCTACACCTTC. It encodes CASSSLRRGRGYGYTF. Drawing the rest from reference TRBV11-2 and TRBJ1-2, the complete variable domain is EAGVAQSPRYKIIEKRQSVAFWCNPISGHATLYWYQQILGQGPKLLIQFQNNGVVDDSQLPKDRFSAERLKGVDSTLKIQPAKLEDSAVYLCASSSLRRGRGYGYTFGSGTRLTVV.

In its sample, this clonotype was seen many times. V is TRBV5-1 and J is TRBJ2-7; TRBD1 matches 9 bases. The CDR3 is 13 amino acids. Losses at the gene ends were 0 bases for V and 7 bases for J; bases not matched to a gene: 2. CDR1 and CDR2 (germline): SGHRS, YFSETQ. CDR3 sequence: CASSLGQGGEQYF. The DNA for the CDR3 is TGCGCCAGCAGCTTGGGACAGGGGGGAGAGCAGTACTTC.

This clonotype was detected only a few times. The V gene is TRBV12-3 or TRBV12-4, the J gene TRBJ1-5; D uncertain. Trimming removed 7 bases from V and 6 bases from J, with 13 bases in between. The CDR3 length is 13 residues. The CDR3 nucleotides are TGTGCCAGCATGCCAGCCCTAGGTCAGCCCCAGCATTTT. The encoded protein is CASMPALGQPQHF.

The V call is TRBV3-1, the J call TRBJ2-7; 12 positions agree with TRBD1. V was pared by 7 bases and J by 3 bases, with 7 bases of the junction left unmatched. The CDR3 runs to 15 residues. Germline values: CDR1 LGHDT, CDR2 YNNKEL (reference sequence). The CDR3 spells CASTRGTGGFYEQYF. The CDR3 bases are TGTGCCAGCACCCGAGGGACAGGGGGCTTCTACGAGCAGTACTTC.